Detailed here is one TCR beta chain. Its specificity is not known. This sample is drawn from a study of T-cell memory formation after mild COVID-19. Study background: TCR clustering was largely donor specific.

MiXCR was run by TCRdb on the 5' RACE reads, yielding one entry per CDR3 protein. The data contain 360,000 or so distinct CDR3 sequences, approximately 27% of them singletons. The germline V gene encodes CDR1 SGHRS and CDR2 YFSETQ. The CDR3 spans 14 residues. V dropped 10 bases and J dropped 8 bases, with 22 bases sitting between them. Regarding the study as a whole: Several responding clones turned up in pre-infection memory, indicating that cross-reactive memory may have taken part. Clones contracting across day 15 to 85 had a balanced CD4/CD8 profile; later expanding clones leaned CD4+. Mainly in CM and EM were contracting CD4+ clones; CD8+ were in EMRA.

Sample: PBMCs or a T cell subset sorted from them (not recorded which). The TCR sequence derives from an adult woman who had mild COVID-19 (a few samples of this study predate the infection). Cell type and time point are not known. The chain combines TRBV5-1 with TRBJ2-1, with TRBD2 as a possible D gene (5 bases). The CDR3, as DNA: TGCGCCCGAAACTGGAGGCTTGAGTACGATGAGCAGTTCTTC. Translated, it gives CARNWRLEYDEQFF.